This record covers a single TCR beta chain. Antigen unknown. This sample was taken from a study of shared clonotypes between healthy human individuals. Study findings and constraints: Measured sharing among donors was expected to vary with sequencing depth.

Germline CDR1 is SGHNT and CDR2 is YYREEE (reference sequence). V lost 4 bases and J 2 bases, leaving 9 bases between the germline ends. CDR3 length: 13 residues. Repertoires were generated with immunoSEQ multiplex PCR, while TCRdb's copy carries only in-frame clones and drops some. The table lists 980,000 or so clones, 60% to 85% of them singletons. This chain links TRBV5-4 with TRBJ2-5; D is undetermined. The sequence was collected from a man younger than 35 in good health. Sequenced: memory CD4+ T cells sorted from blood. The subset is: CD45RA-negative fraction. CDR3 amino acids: CASSMDLQETQYF. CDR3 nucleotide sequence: TGTGCCAGCAGCATGGACCTACAAGAGACCCAGTACTTC.